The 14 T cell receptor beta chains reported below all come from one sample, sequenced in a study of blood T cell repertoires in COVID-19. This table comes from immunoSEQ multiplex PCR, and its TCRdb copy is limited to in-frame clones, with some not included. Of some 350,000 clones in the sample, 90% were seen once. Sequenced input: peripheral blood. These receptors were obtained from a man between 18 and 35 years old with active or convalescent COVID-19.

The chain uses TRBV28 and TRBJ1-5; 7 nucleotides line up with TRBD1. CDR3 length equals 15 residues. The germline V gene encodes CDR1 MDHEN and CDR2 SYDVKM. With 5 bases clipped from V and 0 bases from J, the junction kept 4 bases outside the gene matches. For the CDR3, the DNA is TGTGCCAGCAGTACGAACAGGGGTAGCAATCAGCCCCAGCATTTT. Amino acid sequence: CASSTNRGSNQPQHF.

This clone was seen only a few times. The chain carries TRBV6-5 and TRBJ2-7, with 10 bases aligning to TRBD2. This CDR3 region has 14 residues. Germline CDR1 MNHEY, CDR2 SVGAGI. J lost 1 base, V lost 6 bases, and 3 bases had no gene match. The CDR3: CASSLAGVSYEQYF. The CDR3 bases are TGTGCCAGCAGCCTAGCGGGAGTTTCCTACGAGCAGTACTTC.

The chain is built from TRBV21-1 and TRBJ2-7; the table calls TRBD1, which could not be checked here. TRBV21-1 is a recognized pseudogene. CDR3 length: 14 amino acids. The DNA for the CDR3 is TGTGCCAGCAGCAGGGACAAGGGATCCTACGAGCAGTACTTC. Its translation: CASSRDKGSYEQYF.

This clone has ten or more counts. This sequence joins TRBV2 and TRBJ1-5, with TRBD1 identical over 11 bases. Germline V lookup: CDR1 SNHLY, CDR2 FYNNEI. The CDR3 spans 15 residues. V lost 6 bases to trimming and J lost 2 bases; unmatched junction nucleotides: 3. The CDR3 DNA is TGTGCCAGCAGGGGGACAGGGGGGCGCAATCAGCCCCAGCATTTT. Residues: CASRGTGGRNQPQHF.

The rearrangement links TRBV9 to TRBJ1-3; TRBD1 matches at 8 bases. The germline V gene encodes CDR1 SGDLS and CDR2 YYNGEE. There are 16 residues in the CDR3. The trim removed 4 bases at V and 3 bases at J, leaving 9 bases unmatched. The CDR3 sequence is CASSPGTGRGGNTIYF. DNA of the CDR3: TGTGCCAGCAGCCCCGGGACAGGTCGGGGTGGAAACACCATATATTTT.

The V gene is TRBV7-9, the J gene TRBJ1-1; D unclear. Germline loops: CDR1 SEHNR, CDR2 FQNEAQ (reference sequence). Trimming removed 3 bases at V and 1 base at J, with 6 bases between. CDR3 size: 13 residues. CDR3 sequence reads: CASSFAGNTEAFF. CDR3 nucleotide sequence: TGTGCCAGCAGCTTTGCAGGGAACACTGAAGCTTTCTTT.

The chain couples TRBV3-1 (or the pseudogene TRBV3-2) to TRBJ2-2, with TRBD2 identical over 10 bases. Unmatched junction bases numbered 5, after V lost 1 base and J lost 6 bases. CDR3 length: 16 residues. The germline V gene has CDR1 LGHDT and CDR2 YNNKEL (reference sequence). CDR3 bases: TGTGCCAGCAGCCAAGGGGCTAGCGGGAGATCCGGGGAGCTGTTTTTT. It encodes CASSQGASGRSGELFF.

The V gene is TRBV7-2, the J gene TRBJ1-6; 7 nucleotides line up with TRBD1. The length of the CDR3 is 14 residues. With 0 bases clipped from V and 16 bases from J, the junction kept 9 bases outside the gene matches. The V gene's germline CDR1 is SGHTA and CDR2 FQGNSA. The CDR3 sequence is CASSLATLAGGLHF. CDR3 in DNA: TGTGCCAGCAGCTTAGCGACGTTGGCAGGGGGGCTCCACTTT.

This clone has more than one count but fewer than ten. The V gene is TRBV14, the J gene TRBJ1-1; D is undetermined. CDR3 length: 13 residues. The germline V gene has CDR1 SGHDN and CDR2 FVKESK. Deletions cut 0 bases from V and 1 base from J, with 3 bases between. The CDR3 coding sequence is TGTGCCAGCAGCCAAGAGAGGAACACTGAAGCTTTCTTT. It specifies CASSQERNTEAFF.

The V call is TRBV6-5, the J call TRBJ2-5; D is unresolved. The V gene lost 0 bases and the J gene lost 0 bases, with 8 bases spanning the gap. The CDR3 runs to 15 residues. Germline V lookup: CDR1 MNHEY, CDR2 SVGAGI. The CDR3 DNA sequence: TGTGCCAGCAGTTACTCGCGGCATTACCAAGAGACCCAGTACTTC. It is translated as CASSYSRHYQETQYF.

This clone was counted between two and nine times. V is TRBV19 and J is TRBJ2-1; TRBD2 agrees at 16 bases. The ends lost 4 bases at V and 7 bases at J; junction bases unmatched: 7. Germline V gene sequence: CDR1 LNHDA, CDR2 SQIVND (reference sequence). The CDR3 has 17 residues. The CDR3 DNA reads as TGTGCCAGTAGTAACCCAGGGACTAGCGGGAGGGGGAATGAGCAGTTCTTC. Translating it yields CASSNPGTSGRGNEQFF.

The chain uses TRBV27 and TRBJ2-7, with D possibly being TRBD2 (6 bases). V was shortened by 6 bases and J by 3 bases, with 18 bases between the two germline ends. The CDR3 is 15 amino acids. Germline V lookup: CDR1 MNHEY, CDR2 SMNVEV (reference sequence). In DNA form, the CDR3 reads TGTGCCAGCAGGCAAGAGGTGGGAGGAAACTACGAGCAGTACTTC. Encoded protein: CASRQEVGGNYEQYF.

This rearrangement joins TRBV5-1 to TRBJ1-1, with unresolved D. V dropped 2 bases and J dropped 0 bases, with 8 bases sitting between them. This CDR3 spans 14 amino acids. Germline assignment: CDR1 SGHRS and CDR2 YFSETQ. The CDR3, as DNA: TGCGCCAGCAGCTTAACGGGAGTGAACACTGAAGCTTTCTTT. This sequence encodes CASSLTGVNTEAFF.

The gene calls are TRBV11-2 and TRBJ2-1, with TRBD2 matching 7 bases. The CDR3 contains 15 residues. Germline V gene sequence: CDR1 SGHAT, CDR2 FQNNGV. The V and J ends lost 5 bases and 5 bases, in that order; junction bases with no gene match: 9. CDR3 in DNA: TGTGCCAGCAGCCATACTAGCGCTTCCCACAATGAGCAGTTCTTC. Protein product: CASSHTSASHNEQFF.